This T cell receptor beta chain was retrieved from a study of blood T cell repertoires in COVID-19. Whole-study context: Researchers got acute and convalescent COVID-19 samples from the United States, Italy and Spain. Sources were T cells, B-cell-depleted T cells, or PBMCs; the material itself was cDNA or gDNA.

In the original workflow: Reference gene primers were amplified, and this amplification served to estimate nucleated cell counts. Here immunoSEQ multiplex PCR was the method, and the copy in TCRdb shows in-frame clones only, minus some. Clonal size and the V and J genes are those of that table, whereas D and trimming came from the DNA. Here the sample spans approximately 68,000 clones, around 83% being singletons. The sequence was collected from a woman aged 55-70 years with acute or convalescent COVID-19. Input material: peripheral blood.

The CDR3 DNA follows: TGTGCCAGCAGCTTACAGGGGTCCTACAATGAGCAGTTCTTC. Its protein product is CASSLQGSYNEQFF. The gene calls are TRBV11-2 and TRBJ2-1; tentative D call: TRBD1 (6 bases). The CDR3 length is 14 residues. V was shortened by 2 bases and J by 1 base, with 6 bases between the two germline ends. Germline assignment: CDR1 SGHAT and CDR2 FQNNGV.